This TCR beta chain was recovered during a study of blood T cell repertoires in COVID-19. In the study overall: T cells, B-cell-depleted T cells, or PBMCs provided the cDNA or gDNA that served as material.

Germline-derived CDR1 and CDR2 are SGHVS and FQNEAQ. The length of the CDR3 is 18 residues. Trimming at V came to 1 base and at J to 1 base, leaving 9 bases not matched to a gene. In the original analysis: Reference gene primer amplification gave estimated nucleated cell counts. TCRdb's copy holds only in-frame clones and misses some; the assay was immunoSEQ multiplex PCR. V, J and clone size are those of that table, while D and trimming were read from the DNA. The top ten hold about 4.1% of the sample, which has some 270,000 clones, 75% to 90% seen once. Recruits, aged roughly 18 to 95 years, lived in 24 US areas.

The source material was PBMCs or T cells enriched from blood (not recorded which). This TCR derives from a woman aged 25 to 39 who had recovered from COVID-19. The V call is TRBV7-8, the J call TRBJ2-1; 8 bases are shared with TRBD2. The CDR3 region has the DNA TGTGCCAGCAGCTTAGATGCTAGCGGGTCGTCTTCCTACAATGAGCAGTTCTTC. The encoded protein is CASSLDASGSSSYNEQFF.